This T cell receptor beta chain emerged from a study of T cell responses to AZD1222 COVID-19 vaccine. Study-wide context: Samples with a second dose at about 4 or about 12 weeks were pooled together.

Trimming removed 2 bases at V and 6 bases at J, with 32 bases between. CDR3 length equals 22 residues. Germline V gene data show CDR1 as MDHEN and CDR2 as SYDVKM. Assay used: immunoSEQ multiplex PCR; TCRdb lists only in-frame clones, some missing. The sample carries 120,000 or so clones, roughly 90% recorded once. This clone came up once. The starting material was peripheral blood, obtained on day 0 of AZD1222 vaccination. This TCR was recovered from an adult in good health. V gene TRBV28 combines with J gene TRBJ1-6; a weak D match, TRBD1 (5 bases). The CDR3 region has the DNA TGTGCCAGCAGTTTACCCTTTGACTGTGGGGGTTGCGGGGTTCATACTAATTCACCCCTCCACTTT. Translating it yields CASSLPFDCGGCGVHTNSPLHF.